These 8 T cell receptor beta chains were sequenced from one sample in a study of monozygotic twins with inflammatory bowel disease. TCRdb reprocessed the 5' RACE reads and keeps a single row for each CDR3 protein, giving no DNA. This sample's table has 90,000 to 110,000 distinct CDR3 sequences. The material sequenced was blood. The receptors come from a human donor with ulcerative colitis or Crohn's disease, or a healthy co-twin of an affected twin (not recorded which).

This chain links TRBV2 with TRBJ2-5; the D call of TRBD2 rests on TCRdb alone, since no DNA is present to check it. The CDR3 extends over 16 amino acids. Germline CDR1 SNHLY, CDR2 FYNNEI. The CDR3: CASSESLAATQETQYF.

The chain links TRBV20-1 to TRBJ1-6. This CDR3 has 16 residues. Germline values: CDR1 DFQATT, CDR2 SNEGSKA (reference sequence). CDR3 region: CSARDSPPTYNSPLHF.

The chain uses TRBV6-5 and TRBJ2-1. From germline, CDR1 is MNHEY and CDR2 SVGAGI. The CDR3 covers 13 residues. CDR3 loop: CASSYFGDNEQFF.

V and J are TRBV4-3 and TRBJ2-7; TCRdb lists TRBD1, though no DNA is available to test this call. The CDR3 has 17 residues. Germline CDR1 is LGHNA and CDR2 is YSLEER. This chain's CDR3 is CASSQETTGKLPYEQYF.

The CDR3 protein is CSARSLARYNEQFF. J is TRBJ2-1 and V is TRBV20-1. CDR1 and CDR2 from the germline V gene are DFQATT and SNEGSKA (reference sequence). The CDR3 has 14 amino acids.

The chain's CDR3 is CSARGPGTNYEQYF. V gene TRBV20-1 combines with J gene TRBJ2-7; TCRdb calls TRBD1, which cannot be checked without DNA. CDR1 is DFQATT, CDR2 SNEGSKA, per germline (reference sequence). The CDR3 length is 14 residues.

The V and J genes are TRBV7-7 and TRBJ2-7. Germline CDR1 and CDR2: SSHAT and FNYEAQ (reference sequence). This CDR3 region has 11 residues. The CDR3 sequence is CARGREDEQYF.

The J gene is TRBJ2-7, the V gene TRBV9; lacking DNA, the TRBD1 call made by TCRdb goes unchecked. This CDR3 comprises 15 residues. Germline V gene sequence: CDR1 SGDLS, CDR2 YYNGEE. CDR3 sequence reads: CASSMEGQGSYEQYF. Looking up the rest from reference TRBV9 and TRBJ2-7 gives the full variable domain: DSGVTQTPKHLITATGQRVTLRCSPRSGDLSVYWYQQSLDQGLQFLIQYYNGEERAKGNILERFSAQQFPDLHSELNLSSLELGDSALYFCASSMEGQGSYEQYFGPGTRLTVT.